This T cell receptor (beta chain) was identified in a study of response to subunit inactivated influenza vaccine. Trimming removed 4 bases from V and 4 bases from J, with 16 bases in between. Germline CDR1 reads LGHNA; CDR2 reads YNFKEQ. The CDR3 extends over 15 amino acids. A single record per CDR3 protein comes from TCRdb applying MiXCR to the RT-PCR reads. The data show 650,000 to 800,000 distinct CDR3 sequences, approximately 13% seen once. This receptor was identified in a man aged 50 or older who received an inactivated influenza vaccine. This chain joins TRBV4-2 and TRBJ2-5, with D possibly matching TRBD2 (5 bases). Sequenced here: PBMCs from blood, sampled around 15 days before vaccination. This CDR3 reads CASSPDPQGRETQYF. The CDR3 DNA reads as TGTGCCAGCAGCCCAGACCCCCAAGGGAGAGAGACCCAGTACTTC.